This TCR beta chain emerged from a study of beta chain features in type 1 diabetes. Trimming removed 5 bases from V and 9 bases from J, with 17 bases in between. The germline gives CDR1 GTSNPN, CDR2 SVGIG (reference sequence). The CDR3 spans 12 residues. Study outcomes and limitations: Over-representation of high TCR-expressing cells was a possible consequence of cDNA sequencing. VDJ junctions in type 1 diabetes patients carried more deletions and fewer insertions.

Every donor had blood drawn once into heparin, roughly 0.11 L on average. The investigators reverse transcribed all of the isolated RNA, so they sequenced expressed TCRB transcripts. Repertoires were generated with immunoSEQ multiplex PCR, while TCRdb's copy carries only in-frame clones and drops some. The data contain around 250,000 clones, approximately 70% of them seen just once; the ten biggest clones take up about 0.05%. About this clone itself: Its antigen is as yet unknown.

This TCR was recovered from a man aged 25-40 years in good health. Sequencing was carried out using naive CD4+ T cells from blood. V gene TRBV30 combines with J gene TRBJ2-7; D is unclear. The CDR3 spells CAWAATWPGQYF. In DNA, the CDR3 is TGTGCCTGGGCAGCAACTTGGCCTGGGCAGTACTTC.